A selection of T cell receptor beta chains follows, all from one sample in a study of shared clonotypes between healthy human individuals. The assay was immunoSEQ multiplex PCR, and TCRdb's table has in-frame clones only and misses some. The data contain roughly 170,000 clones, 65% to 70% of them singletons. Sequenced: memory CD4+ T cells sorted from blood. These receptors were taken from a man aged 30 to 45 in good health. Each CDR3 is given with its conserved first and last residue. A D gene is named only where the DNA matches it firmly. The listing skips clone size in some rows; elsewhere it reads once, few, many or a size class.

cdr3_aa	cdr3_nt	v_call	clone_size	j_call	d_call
CASSLARNTGELFF	TGTGCCAGCAGCTTAGCCAGAAACACCGGGGAGCTGTTTTTT	TRBV11-3	NA	TRBJ2-2	NA
CAISGGPTEGTYEQYF	TGTGCCATCAGTGGGGGTCCGACGGAGGGAACCTACGAGCAGTACTTC	TRBV10-3	few	TRBJ2-7	NA
CASSVGQRLDEQYF	TGTGCCAGCAGTGTGGGACAGAGGCTAGACGAGCAGTACTTC	TRBV2	NA	TRBJ2-7	TRBD1
CASSATGTGGHEQFF	TGTGCCAGTAGTGCGACCGGGACAGGGGGCCATGAGCAGTTCTTC	TRBV19	NA	TRBJ2-1	TRBD1
CSARKGTEQYF	TGCAGTGCTAGAAAGGGGACCGAGCAGTACTTC	TRBV20-1	NA	TRBJ2-7	NA
CASSQDVRFLGTTHTDTQYF	TGCGCCAGCAGCCAAGATGTGAGATTTTTGGGGACGACACACACAGATACGCAGTATTTT	TRBV4-3	NA	TRBJ2-3	NA
CASSQDMGHAGYEQYF	TGTGCCAGCAGCCAAGATATGGGTCACGCTGGGTACGAGCAGTACTTC	TRBV4-2	NA	TRBJ2-7	NA
CASANTGGGFYNEQFF	TGTGCCAGCGCCAATACGGGAGGAGGTTTTTACAATGAGCAGTTCTTC	TRBV27	once	TRBJ2-1	TRBD2
CASSPAAGGLYEQYF	TGTGCCAGCTCACCAGCGGCAGGGGGCTTATACGAGCAGTACTTC	TRBV18	few	TRBJ2-7	TRBD1
CSVYSGNTIYF	TGCAGCGTTTACTCTGGAAACACCATATATTTT	TRBV29-1	NA	TRBJ1-3	NA
CASSHDRVEWYF	TGTGCCAGCAGCCACGACAGGGTAGAGTGGTATTTT	TRBV11-2	NA	TRBJ2-3	TRBD1
CASSRSHRLAGRTTSTDTQYF	TGTGCCAGCTCACGATCCCATCGTCTAGCGGGTCGAACTACTAGCACAGATACGCAGTATTTT	TRBV18	NA	TRBJ2-3	TRBD2
CASSLRDTEYGYTF	TGTGCCAGCAGCTTAAGGGACACCGAGTACGGCTACACCTTC	TRBV7-9	NA	TRBJ1-2	NA
CASAYPGMQGTHNEQFF	TGTGCCAGCGCTTACCCGGGCATGCAGGGAACGCACAATGAGCAGTTCTTC	TRBV21-1	NA	TRBJ2-1	NA
CATSIPDLEGEQYF	TGTGCCACGAGCATCCCGGACCTCGAGGGCGAGCAGTACTTC	TRBV15	NA	TRBJ2-7	NA
CAIRGRDHTDTQYF	TGTGCCATCCGGGGGCGGGACCACACAGATACGCAGTATTTT	TRBV10-3	few	TRBJ2-3	NA
CASSQGLAGGAMDTQYF	TGCGCCAGCAGCCAAGGTCTAGCGGGAGGGGCAATGGATACGCAGTATTTT	TRBV4-1	NA	TRBJ2-3	TRBD2
CASSLSITDTQYF	TGTGCCAGCAGTTTATCGATAACAGATACGCAGTATTTT	TRBV27	NA	TRBJ2-3	NA
CASSPRASGGGEQYF	TGTGCCAGCAGCCCTCGGGCTAGCGGGGGGGGAGAGCAGTACTTC	TRBV6-5	NA	TRBJ2-7	TRBD2
CASSSYSVAAETQYF	TGTGCCAGCAGCTCCTACTCAGTGGCGGCAGAGACCCAGTACTTC	TRBV5-8	NA	TRBJ2-5	NA
CASRGVWGITGELFF	TGTGCCAGCAGGGGTGTCTGGGGGATCACCGGGGAGCTGTTTTTT	TRBV2	NA	TRBJ2-2	NA
CASSLAGLAREQFF	TGTGCCAGCAGCTTAGCGGGACTAGCTCGTGAGCAGTTCTTC	TRBV7-8	NA	TRBJ2-1	TRBD2
CASSHPGRNRKLFF	TGTGCCAGCAGCCACCCCGGACGGAACAGGAAACTGTTTTTT	TRBV7-6	few	TRBJ1-4	NA
CASSLARALLQPQHF	TGTGCCAGCAGTTTAGCCAGGGCGTTATTACAGCCCCAGCATTTT	TRBV28	NA	TRBJ1-5	NA
CASSLGKEGRQETQYF	TGTGCCAGCAGCTTAGGGAAAGAAGGGCGCCAAGAGACCCAGTACTTC	TRBV5-5	NA	TRBJ2-5	NA
CASSWGRELFDEQFF	TGTGCCAGCAGTTGGGGGCGGGAGCTATTCGATGAGCAGTTCTTC	TRBV7-2	few	TRBJ2-1	NA
CASSGKHRGARDEQFF	TGTGCCAGCAGCGGTAAGCATCGGGGAGCTCGGGATGAGCAGTTCTTC	TRBV7-9	once	TRBJ2-1	NA
CSVEGGRMETQYF	TGCAGCGTTGAGGGGGGGCGCATGGAGACCCAGTACTTC	TRBV29-1	few	TRBJ2-5	NA
CAISETQGTYEQYF	TGTGCCATCAGTGAAACACAGGGAACCTACGAGCAGTACTTC	TRBV10-3	NA	TRBJ2-7	NA
CASSFLLHNEQFF	TGTGCCAGCAGCTTTCTTCTCCACAATGAGCAGTTCTTC	TRBV11-2	few	TRBJ2-1	NA
CASSSGQLLYGDEQYF	TGTGCCAGCAGCTCGGGACAACTGCTCTACGGAGACGAGCAGTACTTC	TRBV5-4	NA	TRBJ2-7	NA
CASSFPDREAFF	TGTGCCAGCAGTTTCCCGGACAGGGAAGCTTTCTTT	TRBV6-6	many	TRBJ1-1	TRBD1
CASRRLAGGDYEQYF	TGTGCCAGCAGGCGACTAGCGGGGGGAGACTACGAGCAGTACTTC	TRBV27	NA	TRBJ2-7	TRBD2
CASSLETGEGSYEQYF	TGTGCCAGCAGCTTGGAAACAGGGGAAGGCTCCTACGAGCAGTACTTC	TRBV11-3	NA	TRBJ2-7	TRBD1
CSGGGGKTGEAFF	TGCAGCGGGGGAGGTGGAAAGACAGGCGAAGCTTTCTTT	TRBV29-1	NA	TRBJ1-1	NA
CSVELRLAGVVDTQYF	TGCAGCGTTGAACTTCGGCTAGCGGGCGTGGTAGATACGCAGTATTTT	TRBV29-1	many	TRBJ2-3	TRBD2
CASSEISATAEAFF	TGTGCCAGCAGTGAAATCTCGGCGACCGCTGAAGCTTTCTTT	TRBV6-1	NA	TRBJ1-1	NA
CASSLSRNQETQYF	TGTGCCAGCAGCTTATCAAGAAACCAAGAGACCCAGTACTTC	TRBV7-2	NA	TRBJ2-5	NA
CASSLGPAMAAETQYF	TGTGCCAGCAGCTTGGGGCCAGCGATGGCGGCGGAGACCCAGTACTTC	TRBV5-6	NA	TRBJ2-5	NA
CASTSVGGSTGELFF	TGTGCCAGCACTAGCGTAGGGGGTAGCACCGGGGAGCTGTTTTTT	TRBV2	NA	TRBJ2-2	NA
CASSLSRGVGQYF	TGTGCCAGCAGTTTATCGAGAGGGGTCGGGCAGTACTTC	TRBV27	NA	TRBJ2-7	NA
CASRQPGLAVSGELFF	TGTGCCAGCAGGCAACCGGGACTAGCGGTGTCCGGGGAGCTGTTTTTT	TRBV27	NA	TRBJ2-2	TRBD2
CASSGAEGANVLTF	TGTGCCAGCAGCGGCGCAGAGGGAGCCAACGTCCTGACTTTC	TRBV9	once	TRBJ2-6	NA
CASSLVGVGGWNTGELFF	TGTGCCAGCAGCTTGGTGGGTGTAGGGGGCTGGAACACCGGGGAGCTGTTTTTT	TRBV5-6	many	TRBJ2-2	TRBD1
CASSLGQRQGEAFF	TGTGCCAGCAGCTTAGGGCAACGGCAGGGCGAAGCTTTCTTT	TRBV7-2	NA	TRBJ1-1	NA
CASSLAWDTQYF	TGCGCCAGCAGCTTGGCCTGGGATACGCAGTATTTT	TRBV5-1	few	TRBJ2-3	NA